The sequence of this T cell receptor beta chain was determined in a study of T cell responses to AZD1222 COVID-19 vaccine. Whole-study results and caveats: Baseline antibody screening turned up just six or seven seropositive AZD1222 recipients. With two AZD1222 doses given, Spike-specific TCR breadth and depth both rose.

Trimming pared 0 bases from V and 1 base from J, leaving 28 bases between. Germline V gene lookup returns CDR1 GTSNPN and CDR2 SVGIG (reference sequence). The CDR3 spans 21 residues. Assay used: immunoSEQ multiplex PCR; TCRdb lists only in-frame clones, some missing. The top ten clones hold roughly 17% of a sample with roughly 70,000 clones, more than 85% of them seen once. In the case of this clone: The antigen is undetermined.

The specimen was peripheral blood, collected on day 0 of AZD1222 vaccination. The source is an adult in good health. The rearrangement uses TRBV30 and TRBJ1-5; possibly TRBD1 for D (6 bases). The chain's CDR3 is CAWSVWTARGLLRWSNQPQHF. CDR3 sequence (DNA): TGTGCCTGGAGTGTATGGACAGCCAGGGGCCTTTTGAGGTGGAGCAATCAGCCCCAGCATTTT. The full variable domain, with the rest looked up from reference TRBV30 and TRBJ1-5, is SQTIHQWPATLVQPVGSPLSLECTVEGTSNPNLYWYRQAAGRGLQLLFYSVGIGQISSEVPQNLSASRPQDRQFILSSKKLLLSDSGFYLCAWSVWTARGLLRWSNQPQHFGDGTRLSIL.